These 21 T cell receptor beta chains were sequenced from one sample in a study of T cell responses to AZD1222 COVID-19 vaccine. Some clones are missing from TCRdb's copy, which holds only in-frame ones; the method was immunoSEQ multiplex PCR. Of 250,000 or so clones listed, over 85% are singletons. Source: peripheral blood, taken on day 0 of AZD1222 vaccination. Receptors originate from an adult in good health.

This chain joins TRBV12-3 or TRBV12-4 and TRBJ2-1; D not resolved. The CDR3 is 13 amino acids. Trimming shortened V by 6 bases and J by 9 bases, and 15 bases separated the two germline ends. The CDR3 DNA reads as TGTGCCAGCAGAGCTTACTACGGCGGTGAGCAGTTCTTC. Its protein product is CASRAYYGGEQFF.

The CDR3 DNA follows: TGTGCCAGCAGCTTGACAGGGAGAGATACGCAGTATTTT. Residues: CASSLTGRDTQYF. The rearrangement links TRBV7-9 to TRBJ2-3; TRBD1 agrees at 7 bases. The V segment lost 3 bases and the J segment 5 bases; nucleotides outside the gene matches: 2. CDR3 length equals 13 residues. Germline V gene lookup returns CDR1 SEHNR and CDR2 FQNEAQ (reference sequence). Full variable domain (rest looked up from reference TRBV7-9 and TRBJ2-3): DTGVSQNPRHKITKRGQNVTFRCDPISEHNRLYWYRQTLGQGPEFLTYFQNEAQLEKSRLLSDRFSAERPKGSFSTLEIQRTEQGDSAMYLCASSLTGRDTQYFGPGTRLTVL.

V and J are TRBV3-1 (or the pseudogene TRBV3-2) and TRBJ2-2; 10 bases fit TRBD2. The germline V gene encodes CDR1 LGHDT and CDR2 YNNKEL (reference sequence). V gave up 1 base and J gave up 6 bases; unmatched junction bases: 11. This CDR3 is 18 amino acids long. Here the CDR3 reads CASSQVRAGGPRAGELFF. The DNA of the CDR3 is TGTGCCAGCAGCCAAGTAAGAGCGGGAGGGCCGAGGGCCGGGGAGCTGTTTTTT.

The rearrangement joins TRBV27 to TRBJ1-1; D may be TRBD1 (6 bases). V dropped 5 bases and J dropped 4 bases, with 20 bases sitting between them. The germline V gene encodes CDR1 MNHEY and CDR2 SMNVEV (reference sequence). There are 16 residues in the CDR3. The CDR3 nucleotides read TGTGCCAGCAGTCCACCGGGGGGCCGAGGGATCACTGAAGCTTTCTTT. Translating it yields CASSPPGGRGITEAFF.

The chain recombines TRBV6-5 with TRBJ2-1; tentatively, D is TRBD1 (5 bases). The V and J ends lost 8 bases and 0 bases respectively, with 11 bases between them. Germline CDR1 is MNHEY and CDR2 is SVGAGI. The CDR3 runs 14 residues. CDR3 amino acids: CASRRGSSYNEQFF. The CDR3 DNA follows: TGTGCCAGCCGAAGGGGAAGCTCCTACAATGAGCAGTTCTTC.

V usage is TRBV2 and J usage is TRBJ1-2; D uncertain. Germline CDR1 reads SNHLY; CDR2 reads FYNNEI. Trimming took off 8 bases at V and 6 bases at J, with 10 bases between the two ends. The CDR3 is 11 amino acids. The CDR3 DNA sequence: TGTGCCAGCGCCTACAGTGATGGCTACACCTTC. Its translation is CASAYSDGYTF.

The genes are TRBV28 and TRBJ1-2; TRBD1 matches 8 bases. Germline V gene data show CDR1 as MDHEN and CDR2 as SYDVKM. V shed 0 bases, J shed 8 bases, and the junction held 5 bases outside the gene matches. The CDR3 sequence is 14 residues long. CDR3: CASSLWGTGEGYTF. CDR3 bases: TGTGCCAGCAGTTTATGGGGGACAGGAGAAGGCTACACCTTC.

V gene TRBV6-2 or TRBV6-3 combines with J gene TRBJ2-3; TRBD1 agrees at 11 bases. Per the germline V gene, CDR1 is MNHEY and CDR2 is SVGEGT. The CDR3 extends over 17 amino acids. The V gene end was trimmed by 2 bases and the J gene end by 4 bases; junction bases not matched to a gene: 8. CDR3 in amino acids: CASSYGTGGERSDTQYF. The CDR3 DNA is TGTGCCAGCAGTTACGGGACAGGGGGTGAGCGGTCAGATACGCAGTATTTT.

This chain connects TRBV2 to TRBJ1-1; D not certain. Trimming left V 4 bases short and J 0 bases short, with 24 bases between. Germline V gene data show CDR1 as SNHLY and CDR2 as FYNNEI. The CDR3 contains 19 residues. The CDR3 bases are TGTGCCAGCAGTGGAACGCAATCCCCTATTCTGATAATGAACACTGAAGCTTTCTTT. Its protein product is CASSGTQSPILIMNTEAFF.

This rearrangement joins TRBV27 to TRBJ2-7; possibly TRBD2 for D (5 bases). V gave up 5 bases and J gave up 0 bases, with 14 bases separating them. The CDR3 spans 15 residues. The germline CDR1 and CDR2 sequences are MNHEY and SMNVEV (reference sequence). This CDR3 reads CASSLRGSVSYEQYF. The CDR3 DNA reads as TGTGCCAGCAGTCTTCGGGGTAGCGTCTCCTACGAGCAGTACTTC.

The J gene is TRBJ2-7, the V gene TRBV28; no firm D call. Germline V gene sequence: CDR1 MDHEN, CDR2 SYDVKM. Deletions cut 3 bases from V and 2 bases from J, with 11 bases between. The CDR3 runs 14 residues. In DNA form, the CDR3 reads TGTGCCAGCAGTTTCATGGGGTTCACCTACGAGCAGTACTTC. Translated: CASSFMGFTYEQYF. Full variable domain (outside the CDR3, taken from reference TRBV28 and TRBJ2-7): DVKVTQSSRYLVKRTGEKVFLECVQDMDHENMFWYRQDPGLGLRLIYFSYDVKMKEKGDIPEGYSVSREKKERFSLILESASTNQTSMYLCASSFMGFTYEQYFGPGTRLTVT.

Written as DNA, the CDR3 is TGTGCCAGTAGTCCGTATGGGGCAGGGGGAAACCAGCCCCAGCATTTT. Its protein product is CASSPYGAGGNQPQHF. The chain is built from TRBV19 and TRBJ1-5; 7 bases agree with TRBD1. V lost 5 bases to trimming and J lost 7 bases; unmatched junction nucleotides: 14. CDR1 is LNHDA and CDR2 is SQIVND in the germline V gene (reference sequence). The CDR3 totals 16 residues. Full variable domain (remainder filled in from reference TRBV19 and TRBJ1-5): DGGITQSPKYLFRKEGQNVTLSCEQNLNHDAMYWYRQDPGQGLRLIYYSQIVNDFQKGDIAEGYSVSREKKESFPLTVTSAQKNPTAFYLCASSPYGAGGNQPQHFGDGTRLSIL.

V is TRBV24-1 and J is TRBJ2-4; D unresolved. The V end lost 3 bases, the J end lost 8 bases, and 4 bases lay between the germline ends. This CDR3 spans 11 amino acids. The germline gives CDR1 KGHDR, CDR2 SFDVKD. The CDR3: CATSDRDIQYF. The CDR3 coding sequence is TGTGCCACCAGTGATAGAGACATTCAGTACTTC.

CDR3 DNA: TGTGCCAGTAGTATAGTGGGCATGAACACCGGGGAGCTGTTTTTT. It codes for CASSIVGMNTGELFF. The genes are TRBV19 and TRBJ2-2; D gene unclear. There are 15 residues in the CDR3. Trimming stripped 1 base from V and 1 base from J, with 7 bases between. Per germline, CDR1 LNHDA and CDR2 SQIVND (reference sequence).

The chain employs TRBV4-1 and TRBJ1-2; D gene ambiguous. From germline, CDR1 is MGHRA and CDR2 YSYEKL. This CDR3 spans 14 amino acids. Trimming pared 0 bases from V and 1 base from J, leaving 6 bases between. CDR3 residues: CASSQDRLNYGYTF. The CDR3 DNA follows: TGCGCCAGCAGCCAAGATCGGCTTAACTATGGCTACACCTTC.

V usage is TRBV7-2 and J usage is TRBJ2-3; D call uncertain. The CDR3 is 14 residues long. V was pared by 0 bases and J by 2 bases, with 6 bases between. Germline assignment: CDR1 SGHTA and CDR2 FQGNSA. In DNA form, the CDR3 reads TGTGCCAGCAGCTTAGCCCCAGCCACAGATACGCAGTATTTT. Translating it yields CASSLAPATDTQYF.

The V and J genes are TRBV10-3 and TRBJ2-7, with a possible D match to TRBD1 (5 bases). The CDR3 totals 12 residues. The germline V gene encodes CDR1 ENHRY and CDR2 SYGVKD. V was cut by 2 bases and J by 5 bases, with 7 bases left in between. The CDR3 loop reads CAISERTNEQYF. CDR3 sequence (DNA): TGTGCCATCAGTGAGCGGACAAACGAGCAGTACTTC.

The chain combines TRBV12-3 or TRBV12-4 with TRBJ2-3; D is perhaps TRBD2 (6 bases). V lost 6 bases and J 12 bases, leaving 19 bases between the germline ends. This CDR3 is built from 13 residues. Here the CDR3 reads CASRRGGGSPQYF. The DNA for the CDR3 is TGTGCCAGCAGGCGGGGAGGCGGAAGTCCACAGTATTTT.

The chain couples TRBV28 to TRBJ1-2; D remains unclear. Between the trimmed V and J ends, which lost 2 bases and 0 bases, there was a span of 7 bases. Germline V CDR1 and CDR2: MDHEN, SYDVKM. This CDR3 contains 14 residues. CDR3 nucleotide sequence: TGTGCCAGCAGTTTAGGTACAGCTAACTATGGCTACACCTTC. Amino acid sequence: CASSLGTANYGYTF.

The V gene is TRBV5-1, the J gene TRBJ1-4; D possibly corresponds to TRBD1 (5 bases). V was clipped by 2 bases and J by 4 bases, with 9 bases between them. The CDR3 runs to 14 residues. Germline CDR1 reads SGHRS; CDR2 reads YFSETQ. CDR3 in amino acids: CASSLGQYNEKLFF. As DNA, the CDR3 is TGCGCCAGCAGCTTAGGACAATATAATGAAAAACTGTTTTTT.

The table lists this clone with a few counts. V and J are TRBV2 and TRBJ1-6, with D unclear. The V gene lost 5 bases and the J gene lost 5 bases, with 7 bases spanning the gap. CDR1 and CDR2 (germline): SNHLY, FYNNEI. CDR3 length equals 13 residues. In DNA form, the CDR3 reads TGTGCCAGCAGTCCACGGAATAATTCACCCCTCCACTTT. Its protein product is CASSPRNNSPLHF.